Ten or more counts support the clone carrying this TCR beta chain. No antigen is known for it. Before being chosen for sequencing, patients had shown CD8+CD57+ cell expansion by flow cytometry. In all patients, the disease was severe acquired aplastic anemia. These data belong to a study of CD8+CD57+ T cells in acquired aplastic anemia. Study details: Sorted CD4+ and CD8+ cell DNA averaged 3.2 ug.

Study results and limitations: Around 27 sequences, all CD8+ CDR3, were shared between patients and controls.

V was pared by 4 bases and J by 0 bases, with 14 bases between. This CDR3 comprises 15 residues. Looked up from germline, CDR1 is SGHNT and CDR2 is YYREEE (reference sequence). Investigators profiled TCR beta VDJ and CDR3 from genomic DNA template. TCRdb called the reads again in MiXCR, with one record for every CDR3 protein. The sample has some 200,000 distinct CDR3 sequences, about half seen once. Sequences were obtained from sorted CD4+, CD8+, or CD8+CD57+ T cells (not recorded which) from PBMCs. This rearrangement joins TRBV5-4 to TRBJ2-7; perhaps TRBD1 as D (5 bases). The origin of this receptor is a human donor with aplastic anemia. CDR3 sequence: CASSNQGPLSYEQYF. The CDR3, as DNA: TGTGCCAGCAGCAACCAGGGCCCCCTCTCCTACGAGCAGTACTTC.